This paragraph reports one T cell receptor (beta chain). What it binds is not known. The data belong to a study of CD8 T cells in ankylosing spondylitis. Quantitative 5'-RACE with molecular barcodes was used to make the TCR beta libraries. Each CDR3 protein gets one entry after TCRdb re-called the 5' RACE reads with MiXCR. The data contain hundreds of thousands of distinct CDR3 sequences, 25% to 30% of them singletons. This CDR3 comprises 14 residues. V was clipped by 3 bases and J by 5 bases, with 13 bases between them. CDR1 SGHAT and CDR2 FQNNGV come from the germline V gene. Regarding the study as a whole: Some of the motif variants had earlier been found in reactive arthritis patients' fluid and blood. Among TCR beta sequences, a motif of roughly 8 highly homologous variants appeared characteristic of ankylosing spondylitis blood. Relatively scarce in peripheral blood, disease-linked clones were CD8+. Significant enrichment of disease-linked clones was reportedly seen in matched ankylosing spondylitis synovial fluid.

Sequencing used blood, either unsorted or a sorted T cell fraction (not recorded which). The chain recombines TRBV11-2 with TRBJ1-2; no reliable D call. The receptor was derived from a male donor with ankylosing spondylitis. The DNA of the CDR3 is TGTGCCAGCAGCTTGACATCGGCCACTTATGGCTACACCTTC. Translating it yields CASSLTSATYGYTF.